These 16 T cell receptor beta chains originate from one sample sequenced in a study of blood T cell repertoires in COVID-19. Only in-frame clones appear in the TCRdb table, and some are missing; sequencing was by immunoSEQ multiplex PCR. The table has 540,000 or so clones, 85% to 90% seen once. The sample consisted of peripheral blood. These receptors originate from a woman in her forties or fifties with COVID-19, enrolled during active disease.

The gene calls are TRBV19 and TRBJ1-1; perhaps TRBD1 as D (5 bases). CDR1 is LNHDA, CDR2 SQIVND, per germline (reference sequence). V lost 5 bases and J 5 bases, leaving 12 bases between the germline ends. The CDR3 runs 13 residues. In DNA form, the CDR3 reads TGTGCCAGTAGTGAGTCCCGGGGGACTGAAGCTTTCTTT. The encoded protein is CASSESRGTEAFF.

The chain is built from TRBV11-2 and TRBJ2-7; perhaps TRBD1 as D (6 bases). The germline V gene encodes CDR1 SGHAT and CDR2 FQNNGV. V was clipped by 6 bases and J by 2 bases, with 14 bases between them. The length of the CDR3 is 14 residues. The CDR3 is CASSRSRDTYEQYF. As DNA, the CDR3 is TGTGCCAGCAGTCGTAGCCGGGACACCTACGAGCAGTACTTC.

This clone has just a few counts. The chain links TRBV19 to TRBJ1-1, with 7 bases identical to TRBD1. Germline V gene lookup returns CDR1 LNHDA and CDR2 SQIVND (reference sequence). This CDR3 is built from 16 residues. The J segment lost 4 bases and the V segment lost 7 bases, leaving 15 bases of the junction unmatched. The CDR3 DNA sequence: TGTGCCAGTACCACACACTCAAGGGGGCGGACCACTGAAGCTTTCTTT. It is translated as CASTTHSRGRTTEAFF.

The rearrangement uses TRBV19 and TRBJ2-2; TRBD1 might be the D (5 bases). V was pared by 3 bases and J by 2 bases, with 16 bases between. The CDR3 has 17 amino acids. Germline V CDR1 and CDR2: LNHDA, SQIVND (reference sequence). CDR3 protein: CASSIFVRGFNTGELFF. The CDR3 DNA sequence: TGTGCCAGTAGTATTTTCGTAAGGGGATTCAACACCGGGGAGCTGTTTTTT.

V usage is TRBV6-1 and J usage is TRBJ1-2; D gene ambiguous. Per germline, CDR1 MNHNS and CDR2 SASEGT. The CDR3 consists of 14 residues. Trimming took 2 bases from V and 3 from J, leaving 10 bases between them. DNA for the CDR3: TGTGCCAGCAGTGAAACGCTCCGGGACTATGGCTACACCTTC. This sequence encodes CASSETLRDYGYTF.

The chain is built from TRBV7-9 and TRBJ1-3, with 7 nucleotides matching TRBD1. V gave up 5 bases and J gave up 4 bases; unmatched junction bases: 14. The CDR3 is made up of 17 amino acids. Germline assignment: CDR1 SEHNR and CDR2 FQNEAQ (reference sequence). CDR3 sequence reads: CASSQINRGTRGNTIYF. The DNA of the CDR3 is TGTGCCAGCAGCCAAATCAACAGGGGAACGAGGGGAAACACCATATATTTT.

The chain couples TRBV6-5 to TRBJ2-7, with 7 bases identical to TRBD1. V gave up 4 bases and J gave up 4 bases; unmatched junction bases: 10. CDR3 length: 15 residues. Germline CDR1 is MNHEY and CDR2 is SVGAGI. In nucleotides, the CDR3 is TGTGCCAGCAGTTCCATACAGGGGATGGTTTACGAGCAGTACTTC. Translated, it gives CASSSIQGMVYEQYF.

This chain links TRBV3-1 (or the pseudogene TRBV3-2) with TRBJ2-5; D call uncertain. The V gene lost 2 bases and the J gene lost 7 bases, with 5 bases spanning the gap. The CDR3 sequence is 11 residues long. CDR1 and CDR2 (germline): LGHDT, YNNKEL (reference sequence). Written as DNA, the CDR3 is TGTGCCAGCAGCCAATTGAGGACCCAGTACTTC. Its protein is CASSQLRTQYF.

This clone appeared a single time. V gene TRBV7-9 combines with J gene TRBJ2-2; D might be TRBD1 (5 bases). With 5 bases removed from V and 3 bases from J, the gap between germline ends came to 16 bases. The germline CDR1 and CDR2 sequences are SEHNR and FQNEAQ (reference sequence). This CDR3 has 16 residues. CDR3 protein: CASSRLSDIYTGELFF. The CDR3 coding sequence is TGTGCCAGCAGCCGTCTGTCGGACATTTACACCGGGGAGCTGTTTTTT.

V and J are TRBV7-2 and TRBJ2-1, with 7 bases lining up with TRBD2. CDR3 length: 14 amino acids. J gave up 6 bases and V 4 bases, and 6 bases lay outside the gene matches. Germline V lookup: CDR1 SGHTA, CDR2 FQGNSA. CDR3 sequence (DNA): TGTGCCAGCAGCTCCCTCCGGGGGGTCAATGAGCAGTTCTTC. Translating gives CASSSLRGVNEQFF.

This rearrangement joins TRBV6-1 to TRBJ1-1, with 9 bases that match TRBD1. With 2 bases clipped from V and 10 bases from J, the junction kept 11 bases outside the gene matches. Germline V gene lookup returns CDR1 MNHNS and CDR2 SASEGT. The CDR3 extends over 15 amino acids. This CDR3 is CASSERGQGAGRAFF. As DNA, the CDR3 is TGTGCCAGCAGTGAACGGGGACAGGGCGCAGGGAGAGCTTTCTTT.

This chain links TRBV7-9 with TRBJ1-2; TRBD1 agrees at 7 bases. The CDR3 consists of 12 residues. Germline V gene data show CDR1 as SEHNR and CDR2 as FQNEAQ (reference sequence). Trimming took 5 bases from V and 9 from J; bases not matched to a gene: 6. The CDR3 protein is CASSRRQGRYTF. The CDR3 nucleotides read TGTGCCAGCAGCAGACGACAGGGCCGCTACACCTTC.

The V gene is TRBV9, the J gene TRBJ2-3; possible D gene TRBD1, 5 bases. CDR3 length: 15 amino acids. The germline V gene has CDR1 SGDLS and CDR2 YYNGEE. V gave up 6 bases and J gave up 2 bases, with 16 bases separating them. CDR3 DNA sequence: TGTGCCAGCAACACAAGGGGCGGAGCCACAGATACGCAGTATTTT. It is translated as CASNTRGGATDTQYF.

The chain recombines TRBV5-1 with TRBJ2-5, with TRBD1 matching over 7 bases. Losses at the gene ends were 4 bases for V and 4 bases for J; bases not matched to a gene: 13. This CDR3 has 16 residues. Germline V gives CDR1 SGHRS, CDR2 YFSETQ. The CDR3 bases are TGCGCCAGCAGCCCGCCGATCCAGGGGGACGGAGAGACCCAGTACTTC. Translation gives CASSPPIQGDGETQYF. The full variable domain, completed using reference TRBV5-1 and TRBJ2-5, is KAGVTQTPRYLIKTRGQQVTLSCSPISGHRSVSWYQQTPGQGLQFLFEYFSETQRNKGNFPGRFSGRQFSNSRSEMNVSTLELGDSALYLCASSPPIQGDGETQYFGPGTRLLVL.

The J gene is TRBJ2-1, the V gene TRBV4-2; 7 positions agree with TRBD2. The CDR3 consists of 17 residues. Trimming cost V 1 base and J 5 bases; bases outside gene matches: 11. Germline V gene sequence: CDR1 LGHNA, CDR2 YNFKEQ. Here the CDR3 reads CASSQGGGLGFDNEQFF. The CDR3, as DNA: TGTGCCAGCAGCCAAGGGGGCGGACTAGGGTTCGACAATGAGCAGTTCTTC.

Note on this clone: The sample has other DNA sequences that encode this CDR3 too. V usage is TRBV12-3 or TRBV12-4 and J usage is TRBJ2-3; no clear D. The length of the CDR3 is 13 residues. V lost 3 bases to trimming and J lost 1 base, with 5 bases between them. In nucleotides, the CDR3 is TGTGCCAGCAGTTTCGGTGGCACAGATACGCAGTATTTT. Residues: CASSFGGTDTQYF.